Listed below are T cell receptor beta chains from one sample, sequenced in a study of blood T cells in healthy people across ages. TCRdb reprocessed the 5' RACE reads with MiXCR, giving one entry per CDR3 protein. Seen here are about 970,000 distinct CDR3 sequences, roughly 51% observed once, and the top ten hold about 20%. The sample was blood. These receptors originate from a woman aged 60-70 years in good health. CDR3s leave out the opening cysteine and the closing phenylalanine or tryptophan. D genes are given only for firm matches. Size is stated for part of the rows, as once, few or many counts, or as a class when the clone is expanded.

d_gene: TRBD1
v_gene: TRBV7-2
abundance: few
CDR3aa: ASSWLDSAGGYGYT

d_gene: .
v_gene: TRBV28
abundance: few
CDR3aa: ASRERGAYYEQY

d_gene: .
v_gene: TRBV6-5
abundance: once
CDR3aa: ASSSLYGGYT

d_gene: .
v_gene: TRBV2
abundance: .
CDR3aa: ASSGIGESYISPNEQF

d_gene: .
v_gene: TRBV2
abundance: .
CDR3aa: ASLGVWGPDTQY

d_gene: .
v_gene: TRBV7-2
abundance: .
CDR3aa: ASSLHRTGANVLT

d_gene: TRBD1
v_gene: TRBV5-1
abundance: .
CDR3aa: ASSPRTGTGVGETQY

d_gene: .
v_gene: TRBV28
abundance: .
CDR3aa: ASRLELAKTGELF

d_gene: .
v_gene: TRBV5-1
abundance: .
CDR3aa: ASSFSGPQRETQY

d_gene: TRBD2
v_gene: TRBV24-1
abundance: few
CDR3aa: ATSEFAGVSPDTQY